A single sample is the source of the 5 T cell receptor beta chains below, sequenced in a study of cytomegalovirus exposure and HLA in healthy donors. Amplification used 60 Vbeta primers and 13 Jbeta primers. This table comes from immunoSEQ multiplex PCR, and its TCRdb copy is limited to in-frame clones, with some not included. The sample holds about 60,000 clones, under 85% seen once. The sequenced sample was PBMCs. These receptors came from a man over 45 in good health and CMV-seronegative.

The CDR3 region has the DNA TGTGCCAGTACCTATACCCCGGGGGTTACTAACTATGGCTACACCTTC. Its translation is CASTYTPGVTNYGYTF. V usage is TRBV19 and J usage is TRBJ1-2; possible D gene TRBD1, 5 bases. The germline gives CDR1 LNHDA, CDR2 SQIVND (reference sequence). This CDR3 is built from 16 residues. V was clipped by 7 bases and J by 0 bases, with 18 bases between them. The entire variable domain, with the rest obtained from reference TRBV19 and TRBJ1-2, is as follows: DGGITQSPKYLFRKEGQNVTLSCEQNLNHDAMYWYRQDPGQGLRLIYYSQIVNDFQKGDIAEGYSVSREKKESFPLTVTSAQKNPTAFYLCASTYTPGVTNYGYTFGSGTRLTVV.

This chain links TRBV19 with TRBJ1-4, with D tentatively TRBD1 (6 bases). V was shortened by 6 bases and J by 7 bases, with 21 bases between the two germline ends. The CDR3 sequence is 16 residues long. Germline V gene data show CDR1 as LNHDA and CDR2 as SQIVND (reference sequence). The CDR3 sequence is CASSINRVGTGEKLFF. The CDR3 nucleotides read TGTGCCAGTAGCATCAACAGGGTTGGAACCGGTGAAAAACTGTTTTTT.

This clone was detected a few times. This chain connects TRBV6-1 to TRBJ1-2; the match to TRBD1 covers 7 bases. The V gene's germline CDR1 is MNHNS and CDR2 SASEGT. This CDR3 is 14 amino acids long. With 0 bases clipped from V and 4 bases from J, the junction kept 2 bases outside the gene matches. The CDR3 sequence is CASSEAGQVYGYTF. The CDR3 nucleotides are TGTGCCAGCAGTGAAGCAGGACAGGTCTATGGCTACACCTTC.

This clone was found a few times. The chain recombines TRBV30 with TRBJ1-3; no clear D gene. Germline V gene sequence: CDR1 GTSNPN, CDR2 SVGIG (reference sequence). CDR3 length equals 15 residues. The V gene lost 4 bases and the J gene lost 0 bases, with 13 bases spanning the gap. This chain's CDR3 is CAWMRRLVSGNTIYF. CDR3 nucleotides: TGTGCCTGGATGAGACGACTTGTCTCTGGAAACACCATATATTTT.

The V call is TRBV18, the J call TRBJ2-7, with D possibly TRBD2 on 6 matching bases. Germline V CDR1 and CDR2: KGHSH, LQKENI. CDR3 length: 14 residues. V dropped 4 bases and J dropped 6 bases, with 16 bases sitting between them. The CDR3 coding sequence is TGTGCCAGCTCACTTCGCGGGACGATCGGCGAGCAGTACTTC. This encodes CASSLRGTIGEQYF.